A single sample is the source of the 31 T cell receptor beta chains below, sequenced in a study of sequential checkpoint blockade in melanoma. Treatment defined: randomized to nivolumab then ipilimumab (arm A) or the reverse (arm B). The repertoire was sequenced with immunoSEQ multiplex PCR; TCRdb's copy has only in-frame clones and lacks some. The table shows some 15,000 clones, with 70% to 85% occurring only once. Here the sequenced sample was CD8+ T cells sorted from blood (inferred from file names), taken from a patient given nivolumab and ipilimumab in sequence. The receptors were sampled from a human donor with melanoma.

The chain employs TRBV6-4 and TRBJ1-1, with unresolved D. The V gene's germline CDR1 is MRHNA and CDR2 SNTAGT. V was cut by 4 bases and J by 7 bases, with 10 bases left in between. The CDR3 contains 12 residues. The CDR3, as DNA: TGTGCCAGCAGTGCCATCCGGGATGAAGCTTTCTTT. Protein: CASSAIRDEAFF.

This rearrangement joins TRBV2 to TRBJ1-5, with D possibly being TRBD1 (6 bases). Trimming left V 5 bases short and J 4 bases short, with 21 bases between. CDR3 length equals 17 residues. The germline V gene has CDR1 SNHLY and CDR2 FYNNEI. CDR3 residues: CASSTGTSHRSNQPQHF. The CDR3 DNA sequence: TGTGCCAGCAGTACCGGGACAAGCCATAGATCTAATCAGCCCCAGCATTTT. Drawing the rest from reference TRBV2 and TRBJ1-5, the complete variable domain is EPEVTQTPSHQVTQMGQEVILRCVPISNHLYFYWYRQILGQKVEFLVSFYNNEISEKSEIFDDQFSVERPDGSNFTLKIRSTKLEDSAMYFCASSTGTSHRSNQPQHFGDGTRLSIL.

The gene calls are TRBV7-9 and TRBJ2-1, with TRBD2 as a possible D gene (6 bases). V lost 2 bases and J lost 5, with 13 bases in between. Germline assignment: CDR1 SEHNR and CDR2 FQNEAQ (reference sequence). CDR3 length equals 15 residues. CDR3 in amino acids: CASSLSGRGNNEQFF. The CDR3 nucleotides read TGTGCCAGCAGCTTATCCGGGCGGGGTAACAATGAGCAGTTCTTC.

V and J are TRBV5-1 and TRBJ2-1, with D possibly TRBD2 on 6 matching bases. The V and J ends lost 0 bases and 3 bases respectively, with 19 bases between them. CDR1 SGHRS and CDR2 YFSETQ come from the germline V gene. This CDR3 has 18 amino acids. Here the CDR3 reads CASSLAGGTSLYYNEQFF. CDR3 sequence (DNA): TGCGCCAGCAGCTTGGCCGGCGGGACGAGCCTTTACTACAATGAGCAGTTCTTC.

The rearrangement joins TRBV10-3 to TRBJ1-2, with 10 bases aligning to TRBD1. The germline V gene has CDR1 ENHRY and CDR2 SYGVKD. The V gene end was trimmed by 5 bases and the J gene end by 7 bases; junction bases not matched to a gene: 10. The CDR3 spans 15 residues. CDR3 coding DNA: TGTGCCATCAGTTCCCTGACAGGGGGCGAGGCTGGCTACACCTTC. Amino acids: CAISSLTGGEAGYTF.

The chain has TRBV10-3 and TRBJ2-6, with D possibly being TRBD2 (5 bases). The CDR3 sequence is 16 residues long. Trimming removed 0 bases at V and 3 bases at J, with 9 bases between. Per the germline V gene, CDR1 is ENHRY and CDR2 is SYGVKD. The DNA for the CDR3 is TGTGCCATCAGTGAGTCTGCGGCGGGTGGGGCCAACGTCCTGACTTTC. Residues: CAISESAAGGANVLTF.

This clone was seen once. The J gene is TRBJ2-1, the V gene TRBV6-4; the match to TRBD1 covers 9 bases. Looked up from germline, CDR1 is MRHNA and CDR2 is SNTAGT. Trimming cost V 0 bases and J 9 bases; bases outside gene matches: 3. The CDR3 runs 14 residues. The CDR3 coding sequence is TGTGCCAGCAGTGACTCCTGGACAGGGGCTGAGCAGTTCTTC. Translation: CASSDSWTGAEQFF.

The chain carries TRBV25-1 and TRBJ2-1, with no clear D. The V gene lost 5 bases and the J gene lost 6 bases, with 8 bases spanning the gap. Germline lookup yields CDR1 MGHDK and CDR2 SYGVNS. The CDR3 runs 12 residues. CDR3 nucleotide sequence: TGTGCCAGCAGTCCCCTGGCCAATGAGCAGTTCTTC. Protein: CASSPLANEQFF. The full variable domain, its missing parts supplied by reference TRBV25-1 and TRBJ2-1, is EADIYQTPRYLVIGTGKKITLECSQTMGHDKMYWYQQDPGMELHLIHYSYGVNSTEKGDLSSESTVSRIRTEHFPLTLESARPSHTSQYLCASSPLANEQFFGPGTRLTVL.

Written as DNA, the CDR3 is TGTGCCAGCAGCTCTTCCGCTCGGGATACGCAGTATTTT. This gives the protein CASSSSARDTQYF. V gene TRBV7-2 combines with J gene TRBJ2-3; D gene ambiguous. From germline, CDR1 is SGHTA and CDR2 FQGNSA. This CDR3 region has 13 residues. V lost 4 bases and J 6 bases, leaving 11 bases between the germline ends.

CDR3 protein: CASSQAAGDGNTIYF. For the CDR3, the DNA is TGCGCCAGCAGCCAAGCGGCGGGGGACGGAAACACCATATATTTT. The chain employs TRBV4-3 and TRBJ1-3, with D perhaps TRBD1 (5 bases). V lost 1 base and J 4 bases, leaving 11 bases between the germline ends. Looked up from germline, CDR1 is LGHNA and CDR2 is YSLEER. This CDR3 contains 15 residues.

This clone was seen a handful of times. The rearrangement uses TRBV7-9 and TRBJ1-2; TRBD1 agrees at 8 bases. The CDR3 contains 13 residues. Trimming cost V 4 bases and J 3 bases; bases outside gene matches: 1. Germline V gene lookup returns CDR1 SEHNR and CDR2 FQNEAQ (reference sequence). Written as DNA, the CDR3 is TGTGCCAGCAGCTCGGACAGGGACTATGGCTACACCTTC. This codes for CASSSDRDYGYTF. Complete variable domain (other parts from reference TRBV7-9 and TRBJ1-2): DTGVSQNPRHKITKRGQNVTFRCDPISEHNRLYWYRQTLGQGPEFLTYFQNEAQLEKSRLLSDRFSAERPKGSFSTLEIQRTEQGDSAMYLCASSSDRDYGYTFGSGTRLTVV.

CDR3 loop: CASHPGAWSYNEQFF. CDR3 coding DNA: TGTGCCTCTCACCCAGGGGCGTGGTCCTACAATGAGCAGTTCTTC. This rearrangement joins TRBV19 to TRBJ2-1, with D tentatively TRBD1 (6 bases). There are 15 residues in the CDR3. Germline CDR1 LNHDA, CDR2 SQIVND (reference sequence). V lost 11 bases, J lost 1 base, and 18 bases lay in between.

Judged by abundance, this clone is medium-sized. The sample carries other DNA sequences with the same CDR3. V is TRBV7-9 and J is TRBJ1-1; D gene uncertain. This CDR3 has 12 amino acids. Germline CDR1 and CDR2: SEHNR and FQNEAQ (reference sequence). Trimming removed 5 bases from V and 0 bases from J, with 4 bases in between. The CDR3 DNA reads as TGTGCCAGCAGCAACATGAACACTGAAGCTTTCTTT. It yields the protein CASSNMNTEAFF.

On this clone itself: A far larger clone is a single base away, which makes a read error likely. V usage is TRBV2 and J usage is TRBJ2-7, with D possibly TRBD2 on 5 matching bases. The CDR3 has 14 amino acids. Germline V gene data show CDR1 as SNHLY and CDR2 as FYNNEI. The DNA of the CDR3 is TGTGCCAGCAGTGGTAACAGAGGGAATTCACCCCTCCACTTC. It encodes CASSGNRGNSPLHF.

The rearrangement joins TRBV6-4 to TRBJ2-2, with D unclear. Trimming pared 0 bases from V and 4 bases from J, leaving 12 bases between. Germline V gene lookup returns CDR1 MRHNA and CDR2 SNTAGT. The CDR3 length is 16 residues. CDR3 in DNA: TGTGCCAGCAGTGACTCGGCTAGGAGCCTCACCGGGGAGCTGTTTTTT. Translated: CASSDSARSLTGELFF.

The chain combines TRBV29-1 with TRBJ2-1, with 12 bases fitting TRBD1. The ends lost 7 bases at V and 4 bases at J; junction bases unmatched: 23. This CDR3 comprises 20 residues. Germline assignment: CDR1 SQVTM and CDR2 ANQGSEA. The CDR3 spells CSADGGGTGGFGQRYNEQFF. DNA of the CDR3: TGCAGCGCCGATGGGGGGGGGACAGGGGGCTTCGGGCAAAGGTACAATGAGCAGTTCTTC.

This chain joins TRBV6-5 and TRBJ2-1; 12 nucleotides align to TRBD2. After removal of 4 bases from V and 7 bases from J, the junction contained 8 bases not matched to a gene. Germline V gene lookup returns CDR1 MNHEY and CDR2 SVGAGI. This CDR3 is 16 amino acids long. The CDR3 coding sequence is TGTGCCAGCAGTTTCCTCCGACTAGCGGGGGAGAATGAGCAGTTCTTC. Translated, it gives CASSFLRLAGENEQFF.

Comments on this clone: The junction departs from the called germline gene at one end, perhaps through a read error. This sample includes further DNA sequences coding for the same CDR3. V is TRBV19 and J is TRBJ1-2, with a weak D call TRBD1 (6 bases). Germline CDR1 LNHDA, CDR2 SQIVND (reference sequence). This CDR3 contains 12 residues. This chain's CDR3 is CASSMWGLGYTF. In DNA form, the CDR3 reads TGTGCCAGCAGTATGTGGGGGCTGGGCTACACCTTC.

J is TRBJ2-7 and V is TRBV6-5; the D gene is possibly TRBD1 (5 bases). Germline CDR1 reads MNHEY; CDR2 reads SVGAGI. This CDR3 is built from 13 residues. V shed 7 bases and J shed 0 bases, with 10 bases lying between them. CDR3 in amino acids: CASKPDTSYEQYF. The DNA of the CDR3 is TGTGCCAGCAAGCCGGACACCTCCTACGAGCAGTACTTC.

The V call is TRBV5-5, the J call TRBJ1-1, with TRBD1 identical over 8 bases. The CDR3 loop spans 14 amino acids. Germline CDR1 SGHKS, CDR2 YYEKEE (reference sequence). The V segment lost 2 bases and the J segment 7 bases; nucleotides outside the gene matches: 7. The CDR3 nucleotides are TGTGCCAGCAGCTTCTCAGGGGGCTGGTTTGAAGCTTTCTTT. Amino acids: CASSFSGGWFEAFF.

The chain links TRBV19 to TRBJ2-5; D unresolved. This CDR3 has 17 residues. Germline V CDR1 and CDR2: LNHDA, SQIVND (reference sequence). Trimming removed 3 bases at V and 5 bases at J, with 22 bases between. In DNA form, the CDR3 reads TGTGCCAGTAGTATCCTTTTGCGTGGTCGACAAATTGAGACCCAGTACTTC. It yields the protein CASSILLRGRQIETQYF. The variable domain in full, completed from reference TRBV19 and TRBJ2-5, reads DGGITQSPKYLFRKEGQNVTLSCEQNLNHDAMYWYRQDPGQGLRLIYYSQIVNDFQKGDIAEGYSVSREKKESFPLTVTSAQKNPTAFYLCASSILLRGRQIETQYFGPGTRLLVL.

CDR3 sequence reads: CASSDGRAVSGELFF. The CDR3 region has the DNA TGTGCCAGCAGCGACGGGAGGGCCGTTAGCGGGGAGCTGTTTTTT. The rearrangement joins TRBV7-8 to TRBJ2-2; 8 nucleotides align to TRBD2. The CDR3 consists of 15 residues. CDR1 SGHVS and CDR2 FQNEAQ come from the germline V gene. After removal of 5 bases from V and 7 bases from J, the junction contained 9 bases not matched to a gene.

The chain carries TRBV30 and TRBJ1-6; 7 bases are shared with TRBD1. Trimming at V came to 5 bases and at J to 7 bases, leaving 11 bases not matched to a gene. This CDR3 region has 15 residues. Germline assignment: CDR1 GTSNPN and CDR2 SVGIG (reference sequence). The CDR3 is CAWWSGGGENSPLHF. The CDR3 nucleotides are TGTGCCTGGTGGTCGGGAGGGGGCGAGAATTCACCCCTCCACTTT.

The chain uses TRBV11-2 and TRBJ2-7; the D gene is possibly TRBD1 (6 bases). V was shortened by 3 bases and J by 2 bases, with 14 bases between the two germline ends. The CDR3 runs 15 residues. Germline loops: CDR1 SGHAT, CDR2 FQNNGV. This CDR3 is CASSFPAGAPYEQYV. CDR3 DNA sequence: TGTGCCAGCAGCTTCCCTGCAGGGGCCCCCTACGAGCAGTACGTC.

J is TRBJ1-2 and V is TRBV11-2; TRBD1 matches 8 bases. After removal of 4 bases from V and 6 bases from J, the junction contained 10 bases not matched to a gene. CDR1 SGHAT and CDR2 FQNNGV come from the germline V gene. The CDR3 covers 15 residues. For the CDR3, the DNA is TGTGCCAGCAGCTCTCCCGGACAGGGCCCCGATGGCTACACCTTC. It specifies CASSSPGQGPDGYTF.

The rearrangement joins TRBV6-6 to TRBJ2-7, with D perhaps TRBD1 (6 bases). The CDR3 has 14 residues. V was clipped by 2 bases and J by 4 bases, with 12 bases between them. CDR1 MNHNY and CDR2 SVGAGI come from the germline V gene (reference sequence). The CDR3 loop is CASSYPGRGYEQYF. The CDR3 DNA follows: TGTGCCAGCAGTTACCCGGGAAGGGGGTACGAGCAGTACTTC.

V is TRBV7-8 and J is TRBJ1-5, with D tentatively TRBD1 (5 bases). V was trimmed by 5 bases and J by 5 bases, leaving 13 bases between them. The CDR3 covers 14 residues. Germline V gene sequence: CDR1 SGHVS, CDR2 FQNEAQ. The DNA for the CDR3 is TGTGCCAGCAGCCCTGATTTGGGGCATCAGCCCCAGCATTTT. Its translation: CASSPDLGHQPQHF. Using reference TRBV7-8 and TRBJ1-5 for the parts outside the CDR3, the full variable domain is GAGVSQSPRYKVAKRGQDVALRCDPISGHVSLFWYQQALGQGPEFLTYFQNEAQLDKSGLPSDRFFAERPEGSVSTLKIQRTQQEDSAVYLCASSPDLGHQPQHFGDGTRLSIL.

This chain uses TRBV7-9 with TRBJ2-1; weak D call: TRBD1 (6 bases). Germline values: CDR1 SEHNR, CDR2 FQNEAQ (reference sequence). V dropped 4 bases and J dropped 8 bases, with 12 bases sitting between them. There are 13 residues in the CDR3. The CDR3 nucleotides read TGTGCCAGCAGCTCTACAGGGTTGGATGAGCAGTTCTTC. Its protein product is CASSSTGLDEQFF.

The CDR3 coding sequence is TGCGCCAGCAGCCAAGATGGGGCAGGTTTTCAGCCCCAGCATTTT. This codes for CASSQDGAGFQPQHF. The rearrangement uses TRBV4-3 and TRBJ1-5; a possible D gene is TRBD1 (5 bases). Germline CDR1 reads LGHNA; CDR2 reads YSLEER. This CDR3 has 15 residues. Trimming took off 0 bases at V and 6 bases at J, with 12 bases between the two ends.

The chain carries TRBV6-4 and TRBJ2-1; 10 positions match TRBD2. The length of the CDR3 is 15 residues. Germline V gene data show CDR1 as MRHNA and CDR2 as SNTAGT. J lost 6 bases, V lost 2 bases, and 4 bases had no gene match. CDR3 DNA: TGTGCCAGCAGTGACGGAGCTAGCGGGGGCAATGAGCAGTTCTTC. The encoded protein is CASSDGASGGNEQFF.

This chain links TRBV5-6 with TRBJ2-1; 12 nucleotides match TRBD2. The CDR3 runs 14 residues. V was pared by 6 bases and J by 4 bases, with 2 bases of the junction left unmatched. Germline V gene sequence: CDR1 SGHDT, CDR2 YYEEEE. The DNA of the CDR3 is TGTGCCAGCACCACTAGCGGGAGGTACAATGAGCAGTTCTTC. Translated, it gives CASTTSGRYNEQFF.